The clone carrying this TCR beta chain was detected only once. Its antigen remains unknown. Each cell subset's genomic DNA was divided evenly among several immunoSEQ plates. Profiled with immunoSEQ multiplex PCR; TCRdb holds only in-frame clones, not every one. Here the sample spans fewer than 1.6 million clones, 97% to 99% being singletons. The CDR3 is 13 amino acids. Germline values: CDR1 MDHEN, CDR2 SYDVKM. The V end was cut by 5 bases, the J end by 4 bases, with 12 bases between. This sample was taken from a study of shared clonotypes between healthy human individuals. In the study overall: Each donor's CD4 naive and CD4 memory cells filled three plates apiece, CD8 naive two, and CD8 memory one.

Study-wide results and limits: Non-shared clonotypes had lower generation probabilities than clonotypes shared by all four sorted-subset donors.

This chain connects TRBV28 to TRBJ2-7; D is ambiguous. The clonotype was recovered from a man aged 25 to 40 in good health. Material for sequencing was naive CD4+ T cells sorted from blood. The subset was: CD45RA+ positively selected. The CDR3 region is CASSPSPGYEQYF. In DNA form, the CDR3 reads TGTGCCAGCAGTCCCTCCCCCGGTTACGAGCAGTACTTC.